One sample yielded the 30 T cell receptor beta chains listed below, sequenced in a study of cytomegalovirus exposure and HLA in healthy donors. Researchers ran the PCR with 60 Vbeta and 13 Jbeta primers. The assay was immunoSEQ multiplex PCR, and TCRdb's table has in-frame clones only and misses some. Here the sample spans under 250,000 clones, over 70% being singletons. The sequencing sample was made of PBMCs. The receptors here all came from a boy aged 2 to 9 in good health and CMV-seronegative.

This chain links TRBV7-3 with TRBJ1-1; D unclear. Trimming cost V 1 base and J 4 bases, with 7 bases left between them. There are 13 residues in the CDR3. In germline, CDR1 is SGHTA, CDR2 FQGTGA. This chain's CDR3 is CASSLSEGTEAFF. In nucleotides, the CDR3 is TGTGCCAGCAGCTTAAGTGAGGGCACTGAAGCTTTCTTT. The whole variable domain, remainder taken from reference TRBV7-3 and TRBJ1-1, is GAGVSQTPSNKVTEKGKYVELRCDPISGHTALYWYRQSLGQGPEFLIYFQGTGAADDSGLPNDRFFAVRPEGSVSTLKIQRTERGDSAVYLCASSLSEGTEAFFGQGTRLTVV.

The CDR3 sequence is CASRGTDRAHTQYF. The CDR3, as DNA: TGTGCCAGCAGGGGGACGGACAGGGCACATACGCAGTATTTT. The chain combines TRBV6-1 with TRBJ2-3, with 8 bases matching TRBD1. With 6 bases clipped from V and 7 bases from J, the junction kept 9 bases outside the gene matches. Germline assignment: CDR1 MNHNS and CDR2 SASEGT. The CDR3 is made up of 14 amino acids.

V is TRBV5-6 and J is TRBJ1-3, with TRBD1 as a possible D gene (5 bases). The length of the CDR3 is 14 residues. CDR1 and CDR2 from the germline V gene are SGHDT and YYEEEE. V was trimmed by 3 bases and J by 0 bases, leaving 7 bases between them. CDR3 in DNA: TGTGCCAGCAGCTCGACAGTCTCTGGAAACACCATATATTTT. Amino acids: CASSSTVSGNTIYF.

The chain joins TRBV7-6 to TRBJ2-7, with 9 bases identical to TRBD1. This CDR3 is 14 amino acids long. V was clipped by 3 bases and J by 5 bases; unmatched bases: 5. The germline V gene has CDR1 SGHVS and CDR2 FNYEAQ. The DNA for the CDR3 is TGTGCCAGCAGCTTGGGACAGGGTGACGACGAGCAGTACTTC. It encodes CASSLGQGDDEQYF.

The chain uses TRBV30 and TRBJ2-3; 8 nucleotides align to TRBD2. The germline gives CDR1 GTSNPN, CDR2 SVGIG (reference sequence). The ends lost 0 bases at V and 1 base at J; junction bases unmatched: 0. The length of the CDR3 is 14 residues. CDR3 amino acids: CAWSVAGGTDTQYF. CDR3 nucleotide sequence: TGTGCCTGGAGTGTAGCGGGGGGCACAGATACGCAGTATTTT. Looking up the rest from reference TRBV30 and TRBJ2-3 gives the full variable domain: SQTIHQWPATLVQPVGSPLSLECTVEGTSNPNLYWYRQAAGRGLQLLFYSVGIGQISSEVPQNLSASRPQDRQFILSSKKLLLSDSGFYLCAWSVAGGTDTQYFGPGTRLTVL.

The chain has TRBV30 and TRBJ2-1, with TRBD2 matching 8 bases. Germline values: CDR1 GTSNPN, CDR2 SVGIG (reference sequence). Trimming removed 0 bases from V and 7 bases from J; junction bases left unmatched: 11. This CDR3 has 16 residues. CDR3 in amino acids: CAWSVEPGGPWNEQFF. The CDR3 DNA reads TGTGCCTGGAGTGTAGAACCGGGGGGGCCGTGGAATGAGCAGTTCTTC. The entire variable domain, with the rest obtained from reference TRBV30 and TRBJ2-1, is as follows: SQTIHQWPATLVQPVGSPLSLECTVEGTSNPNLYWYRQAAGRGLQLLFYSVGIGQISSEVPQNLSASRPQDRQFILSSKKLLLSDSGFYLCAWSVEPGGPWNEQFFGPGTRLTVL.

J is TRBJ1-2 and V is TRBV19, with 7 bases that match TRBD1. Germline CDR1 reads LNHDA; CDR2 reads SQIVND (reference sequence). Germline trimming cut 2 bases from V and 4 bases from J; bases unmatched to any gene: 7. The CDR3 consists of 15 residues. DNA for the CDR3: TGTGCCAGTAGTATACGAGGGGGCGGTGTCTATGGCTACACCTTC. Translating it yields CASSIRGGGVYGYTF.

The V and J genes are TRBV6-1 and TRBJ1-2, with D possibly being TRBD1 (5 bases). Trimming shortened V by 3 bases and J by 3 bases, and 5 bases separated the two germline ends. CDR1 MNHNS and CDR2 SASEGT come from the germline V gene. CDR3 length equals 12 residues. The CDR3 DNA follows: TGTGCCAGCAGTGACAGGGACTATGGCTACACCTTC. Translating gives CASSDRDYGYTF.

The rearrangement links TRBV19 to TRBJ2-7; 11 nucleotides match TRBD2. V lost 5 bases, J lost 1 base, and 4 bases stayed unmatched. The CDR3 has 15 residues. The V gene's germline CDR1 is LNHDA and CDR2 SQIVND (reference sequence). CDR3: CASSVGTSGSYEQYF. CDR3 in DNA: TGTGCCAGTAGTGTGGGGACTAGCGGTTCCTACGAGCAGTACTTC.

V usage is TRBV6-6 and J usage is TRBJ1-5, with unresolved D. The CDR3 extends over 14 amino acids. V dropped 8 bases and J dropped 1 base, with 12 bases sitting between them. Germline V gene sequence: CDR1 MNHNY, CDR2 SVGAGI (reference sequence). CDR3 sequence: CASSPPGSNQPQHF. CDR3 sequence (DNA): TGTGCCAGCTCCCCCCCGGGGAGCAATCAGCCCCAGCATTTT.

The chain recombines TRBV4-1 with TRBJ2-2, with 8 bases that match TRBD2. Germline CDR1 is MGHRA and CDR2 is YSYEKL. V dropped 1 base and J dropped 4; count of bases not matched to a gene: 5. The CDR3 loop spans 16 amino acids. The CDR3 region has the DNA TGCGCCAGCAGCCAAGTGCTTCTAGCGGGCACCGGGGAGCTGTTTTTT. It is translated as CASSQVLLAGTGELFF.

This clone was seen a single time. The chain joins TRBV27 to TRBJ1-6; D may be TRBD1 (6 bases). The CDR3 runs to 16 residues. Germline lookup yields CDR1 MNHEY and CDR2 SMNVEV (reference sequence). V lost 5 bases and J lost 7, with 18 bases in between. DNA of the CDR3: TGTGCCAGCAGTATTAGGGAGGGGGGGAGGAATTCACCCCTCCACTTT. As protein: CASSIREGGRNSPLHF.

This clone has a single count. The chain recombines TRBV7-9 with TRBJ1-6; the match to TRBD1 covers 11 bases. The CDR3 length is 15 residues. V lost 6 bases and J lost 6; bases outside the gene matches: 4. Germline V gene lookup returns CDR1 SEHNR and CDR2 FQNEAQ (reference sequence). The CDR3 DNA is TGTGCCAGCAGGAGGGACAGGGGGGTTAATTCACCCCTCCACTTT. Protein product: CASRRDRGVNSPLHF.

V and J are TRBV7-3 and TRBJ1-5; 7 bases line up with TRBD1. J gave up 2 bases and V 1 base, and 5 bases lay outside the gene matches. Germline lookup yields CDR1 SGHTA and CDR2 FQGTGA. The CDR3 totals 16 residues. This CDR3 reads CASSLRHRGGNQPQHF. DNA of the CDR3: TGTGCCAGCAGCTTAAGGCACAGGGGAGGCAATCAGCCCCAGCATTTT. The full variable domain, its missing parts supplied by reference TRBV7-3 and TRBJ1-5, is GAGVSQTPSNKVTEKGKYVELRCDPISGHTALYWYRQSLGQGPEFLIYFQGTGAADDSGLPNDRFFAVRPEGSVSTLKIQRTERGDSAVYLCASSLRHRGGNQPQHFGDGTRLSIL.

This rearrangement joins TRBV9 to TRBJ1-1; 9 positions agree with TRBD1. The CDR3 spans 14 residues. J was trimmed by 5 bases and V by 0 bases; bases with no gene match: 2. Germline values: CDR1 SGDLS, CDR2 YYNGEE. Written as DNA, the CDR3 is TGTGCCAGCAGCGTAGGACAGGGGGTAACTGAAGCTTTCTTT. Amino acids: CASSVGQGVTEAFF.

This chain uses TRBV7-2 with TRBJ2-2; a weak D match, TRBD2 (6 bases). The V end was cut by 2 bases, the J end by 1 base, with 11 bases between. Germline V gives CDR1 SGHTA, CDR2 FQGNSA. This CDR3 is built from 16 residues. The CDR3: CASSLLRGGNTGELFF. In DNA, the CDR3 is TGTGCCAGCAGCTTACTAAGGGGAGGGAACACCGGGGAGCTGTTTTTT.

This clone was counted a few times. This chain joins TRBV2 and TRBJ1-1, with a possible D match to TRBD1 (5 bases). Per the germline V gene, CDR1 is SNHLY and CDR2 is FYNNEI. CDR3 length: 15 residues. With 6 bases removed from V and 1 base from J, the gap between germline ends came to 15 bases. CDR3 sequence reads: CASRGGGVGNTEAFF. CDR3 coding DNA: TGTGCCAGCAGGGGCGGAGGGGTTGGGAACACTGAAGCTTTCTTT.

The chain is built from TRBV30 and TRBJ1-2; 8 bases match TRBD1. Germline assignment: CDR1 GTSNPN and CDR2 SVGIG (reference sequence). The trim removed 1 base at V and 3 bases at J, leaving 10 bases unmatched. The CDR3 totals 16 residues. In nucleotides, the CDR3 is TGTGCCTGGAGTGCCCCACCGGACAGGGCCTACTATGGCTACACCTTC. Amino acids: CAWSAPPDRAYYGYTF.

Comment on this clone: The junction departs from germline at one end; a sequencing error may be responsible. The chain employs TRBV6-1 and TRBJ1-5, with D uncertain. Germline lookup yields CDR1 MNHNS and CDR2 SASEGT. There are 13 residues in the CDR3. The CDR3 DNA follows: TGTGCCGGCAGTGTAGAAAGTGCTCAGCCCCAGCATTTT. Its translation: CAGSVESAQPQHF.

This rearrangement joins TRBV6-1 to TRBJ2-5, with 7 bases identical to TRBD1. V lost 3 bases to trimming and J lost 4 bases; unmatched junction nucleotides: 8. The CDR3 contains 15 residues. The germline V gene has CDR1 MNHNS and CDR2 SASEGT. CDR3 sequence (DNA): TGTGCCAGCAGTGAGCCGACAGGGCTTAGAGAGACCCAGTACTTC. Translating it yields CASSEPTGLRETQYF.

As to this clone: Other DNA sequences in the sample encode the same CDR3. V is TRBV5-4 and J is TRBJ2-5, with D tentatively TRBD1 (5 bases). V dropped 0 bases and J dropped 4 bases, with 13 bases sitting between them. Germline loops: CDR1 SGHNT, CDR2 YYREEE (reference sequence). There are 15 residues in the CDR3. For the CDR3, the DNA is TGTGCCAGCAGCTTGGGGGGCGCCGGGCGAGAGACCCAGTACTTC. Protein: CASSLGGAGRETQYF.

The gene calls are TRBV27 and TRBJ1-4; 9 nucleotides align to TRBD1. CDR1 MNHEY and CDR2 SMNVEV come from the germline V gene (reference sequence). V was clipped by 0 bases and J by 8 bases; unmatched bases: 7. The CDR3 extends over 16 amino acids. The CDR3 nucleotides read TGTGCCAGCAGTTTATCGGGACAGGGAATTAGGGAAAAACTGTTTTTT. Translating gives CASSLSGQGIREKLFF.

This clone was recorded only once. V and J are TRBV4-2 and TRBJ2-7; the D gene is possibly TRBD2 (6 bases). V lost 2 bases to trimming and J lost 5 bases, with 16 bases between them. The length of the CDR3 is 15 residues. Per the germline V gene, CDR1 is LGHNA and CDR2 is YNFKEQ. In DNA form, the CDR3 reads TGTGCCAGCAGCCAAAAGCGGGCAATCGTAGACGAGCAGTACTTC. The encoded protein is CASSQKRAIVDEQYF.

The chain carries TRBV6-5 and TRBJ1-1; the D is unclear. CDR3 size: 13 residues. The V gene lost 6 bases and the J gene lost 3 bases, with 11 bases spanning the gap. Per the germline V gene, CDR1 is MNHEY and CDR2 is SVGAGI. CDR3 nucleotide sequence: TGTGCCAGCAGCTATACTAGGGACACTGAAGCTTTCTTT. Its translation: CASSYTRDTEAFF.

Only one count was recorded for this clone. The rearrangement links TRBV20-1 to TRBJ2-1; TRBD1 matches 7 bases. This CDR3 spans 11 amino acids. From germline, CDR1 is DFQATT and CDR2 SNEGSKA (reference sequence). The V gene end was trimmed by 4 bases and the J gene end by 10 bases; junction bases not matched to a gene: 4. Here the CDR3 reads CSAILQGEQFF. The CDR3 DNA is TGCAGTGCTATCTTACAGGGGGAGCAGTTCTTC.

This chain joins TRBV6-6 and TRBJ1-2; no clear D. This CDR3 contains 16 residues. CDR1 is MNHNY, CDR2 SVGAGI, per germline (reference sequence). V lost 2 bases and J 0 bases, leaving 13 bases between the germline ends. In DNA, the CDR3 is TGTGCCAGCAGTTACCGCGAGGTATCAACTAACTATGGCTACACCTTC. Amino acid sequence: CASSYREVSTNYGYTF.

This clone was recorded once. The chain employs TRBV5-1 and TRBJ2-1; 7 nucleotides match TRBD2. CDR3 size: 15 residues. From germline, CDR1 is SGHRS and CDR2 YFSETQ. With 2 bases clipped from V and 8 bases from J, the junction kept 10 bases outside the gene matches. CDR3 sequence (DNA): TGCGCCAGCAGCTTCGAGATCGGGGGGTGGTATGAGCAGTTCTTC. Translating it yields CASSFEIGGWYEQFF.

The chain joins TRBV7-9 to TRBJ2-2, with D maybe TRBD2 (6 bases). Trimming shortened V by 7 bases and J by 6 bases, and 15 bases separated the two germline ends. CDR1 and CDR2 from the germline V gene are SEHNR and FQNEAQ (reference sequence). This CDR3 comprises 14 residues. The chain's CDR3 is CASNLIGGAGELFF. CDR3 coding DNA: TGTGCCAGCAACCTTATCGGGGGAGCCGGGGAGCTGTTTTTT.

The rearrangement joins TRBV6-5 to TRBJ1-6; D unresolved. The CDR3 covers 14 residues. Trimming took 2 bases from V and 9 from J, leaving 11 bases between them. The V gene's germline CDR1 is MNHEY and CDR2 SVGAGI. CDR3 amino acids: CASSYDLAGSPLHF. DNA of the CDR3: TGTGCCAGCAGTTACGACCTGGCGGGTTCACCCCTCCACTTT.

V and J are TRBV11-1 and TRBJ2-5; D call uncertain. Germline assignment: CDR1 SGHAT and CDR2 FQDESV (reference sequence). The germline V and J ends were trimmed by 2 bases and 7 bases, with 11 bases remaining between them. There are 13 residues in the CDR3. CDR3 loop: CASSLRQPGTQYF. For the CDR3, the DNA is TGTGCCAGCAGCTTACGGCAGCCGGGGACCCAGTACTTC.